This is a list of T cell receptor beta chains from one sample in a study. TCRdb reprocessed the 5' RACE reads via MiXCR and lists one record per CDR3 protein. The sample yields 60,000 to 65,000 distinct CDR3 sequences, roughly 30% seen once. Source material: tumor-infiltrating naive CD4+ T cells sorted from the breast tumor. The receptors come from a female donor with breast cancer. Each CDR3 is given with its conserved first and last residue.

j_call | cdr3_length | v_call | cdr3_aa
TRBJ2-3 | 17 | TRBV9 | CASSPSGGTGPTDTQYF
TRBJ2-7 | 16 | TRBV5-5 | CASGRGSGGLAYEQYF
TRBJ1-2 | 16 | TRBV16 | CASSQILDSQVYGYTF
TRBJ1-6 | 15 | TRBV6-5 | CASSLTGSEDSPLHF
TRBJ2-1 | 14 | TRBV11-3 | CASSLTSGYNEQFF
TRBJ1-6 | 12 | TRBV9 | CASSSDNSPLHF
TRBJ2-1 | 15 | TRBV7-6 | CASSFLRSPYNEQFF
TRBJ1-1 | 11 | TRBV12-3/TRBV12-4 | CASSFDTEAFF
TRBJ2-2 | 15 | TRBV9 | CASSPAGQGSGELFF
TRBJ1-6 | 15 | TRBV4-2 | CASSQATWGDSPLHF
TRBJ2-3 | 15 | TRBV20-1 | CSARVAGQGTDTQYF
TRBJ2-1 | 14 | TRBV7-2 | CASSLPGTPNEQFF
TRBJ2-5 | 14 | TRBV20-1 | CSGGREFDEETQYF
TRBJ1-1 | 13 | TRBV5-5 | CANSLPWNTEAFF
TRBJ1-2 | 15 | TRBV20-1 | CSARRGTGGVYGYTF
TRBJ1-2 | 15 | TRBV15 | CATSRDSAANYGYTF
TRBJ1-2 | 14 | TRBV29-1 | CSVSQDRQAGGYTF
TRBJ1-6 | 15 | TRBV12-3/TRBV12-4 | CASSLEGRLNSPLHF
TRBJ2-5 | 13 | TRBV28 | CASTAGNWETQYF
TRBJ1-2 | 12 | TRBV30 | CAWNKDYYGYTF
TRBJ2-3 | 11 | TRBV12-3/TRBV12-4 | CASSETDTQYF
TRBJ2-4 | 15 | TRBV5-1 | CASSLGEGGLAFRYF
TRBJ2-1 | 19 | TRBV29-1 | CSVRDFWTGDSYSYNEQFF
TRBJ1-2 | 15 | TRBV18 | CASSRGTGGHVGYTF
TRBJ1-2 | 14 | TRBV4-3 | CASSQDGVNYGYTF
TRBJ1-2 | 12 | TRBV24-1 | CATSEVGDGYTF
TRBJ1-1 | 11 | TRBV6-5 | CASSPGREAFF
TRBJ2-7 | 15 | TRBV4-3 | CASSQVRTVYHEQYF
TRBJ1-1 | 13 | TRBV5-1 | CASSLGQSTEAFF
TRBJ2-3 | 11 | TRBV12-3/TRBV12-4 | CASSPGDTQYF
TRBJ2-1 | 17 | TRBV5-5 | CASSLGGALGSRNEQFF
TRBJ2-7 | 13 | TRBV4-3 | CASSRQGHYEQYF
TRBJ2-3 | 14 | TRBV12-3/TRBV12-4 | CASRRDSTTDTQYF
TRBJ2-7 | 14 | TRBV6-1 | CANSEARYSYEQYF
TRBJ2-2 | 17 | TRBV18 | CASSPRTVTTNTGELFF
TRBJ1-6 | 17 | TRBV6-5 | CASSYTDRGLYNSPLHF
TRBJ1-2 | 13 | TRBV7-3 | CASSLSQGNGYTF
TRBJ1-2 | 15 | TRBV18 | CASSQGQGPNYGYTF
TRBJ2-2 | 13 | TRBV12-3/TRBV12-4 | CASSFRGSGELLF
TRBJ1-5 | 13 | TRBV28 | CASRTSSNQPQHF
TRBJ1-2 | 13 | TRBV10-3 | CAITGDRAYGYTF
TRBJ1-5 | 13 | TRBV30 | CAWSGTGDQRQHF
TRBJ1-3 | 13 | TRBV20-1 | CSAPAPSGNTIYF
TRBJ2-2 | 16 | TRBV4-3 | CASSRHTSGITGELFF
TRBJ2-7 | 17 | TRBV5-4 | CASNSVSMDGDRSEQYF
TRBJ1-2 | 14 | TRBV9 | CASSVVPGEDGYTF
TRBJ1-2 | 15 | TRBV7-2 | CASSLSPGVGYGYTF
TRBJ2-6 | 11 | TRBV12-3/TRBV12-4 | CASSDSNVLTF
TRBJ2-3 | 14 | TRBV2 | CASSERQGADTQYF
TRBJ2-7 | 14 | TRBV5-6 | CASSLAGPRSEQYF
TRBJ2-7 | 14 | TRBV20-1 | CSARTGKVNNEQYF
TRBJ2-1 | 13 | TRBV7-9 | CASSLLSVNEQFF
TRBJ2-3 | 13 | TRBV6-2/TRBV6-3 | CASSYIRAFTQYF